Shown below are 32 T cell receptor beta chains from a single sample sequenced in a study of OX40 agonist ivuxolimab in advanced cancers. Clones were sequenced by immunoSEQ multiplex PCR, and TCRdb holds only the in-frame ones, with some missing. The data contain roughly 28,000 clones, around 83% of them singletons. Source: CD4+ or CD8+ T cells sorted from blood, taken in a trial of the OX40 agonist ivuxolimab. These receptors originate from an adult with an advanced solid tumor such as melanoma, head and neck, liver or kidney cancer.

V usage is TRBV7-2 and J usage is TRBJ2-1; no reliable D call. The germline gives CDR1 SGHTA, CDR2 FQGNSA. The CDR3 loop spans 15 amino acids. V lost 1 base, J lost 0 bases, and 7 bases lay in between. CDR3 in amino acids: CASSLGPSSYNEQFF. Written as DNA, the CDR3 is TGTGCCAGCAGCTTAGGGCCGAGCTCCTACAATGAGCAGTTCTTC.

The rearrangement uses TRBV7-9 and TRBJ1-2; D not certain. Trimming removed 1 base from V and 6 bases from J, with 18 bases in between. The germline V gene has CDR1 SEHNR and CDR2 FQNEAQ (reference sequence). The CDR3 extends over 16 amino acids. The CDR3 DNA reads as TGTGCCAGCAGCTTAGTGGAATTAGGGCAGACCCATGGCTACACCTTC. Protein product: CASSLVELGQTHGYTF.

The chain joins TRBV27 to TRBJ2-7, with 11 nucleotides matching TRBD2. V was pared by 5 bases and J by 4 bases, with 1 base of the junction left unmatched. Germline CDR1 is MNHEY and CDR2 is SMNVEV (reference sequence). This CDR3 is 13 amino acids long. The CDR3 here is CASSRTSGYEQYF. Here the CDR3 DNA reads TGTGCCAGCAGTCGGACTAGCGGGTACGAGCAGTACTTC.

The chain is built from TRBV30 and TRBJ2-5; D not certain. Germline lookup yields CDR1 GTSNPN and CDR2 SVGIG (reference sequence). This CDR3 has 15 amino acids. The V end was cut by 1 base, the J end by 2 bases, with 14 bases between. The CDR3 loop reads CAWSGGTDYQETQYF. As DNA, the CDR3 is TGTGCCTGGAGTGGGGGTACAGATTATCAAGAGACCCAGTACTTC. Looking up the rest from reference TRBV30 and TRBJ2-5 gives the full variable domain: SQTIHQWPATLVQPVGSPLSLECTVEGTSNPNLYWYRQAAGRGLQLLFYSVGIGQISSEVPQNLSASRPQDRQFILSSKKLLLSDSGFYLCAWSGGTDYQETQYFGPGTRLLVL.

The chain employs TRBV6-6 and TRBJ1-1, with unresolved D. This CDR3 is built from 14 residues. Trimming took off 6 bases at V and 4 bases at J, with 15 bases between the two ends. Germline-derived CDR1 and CDR2 are MNHNY and SVGAGI (reference sequence). CDR3: CASRSEGLGTEAFF. In nucleotides, the CDR3 is TGTGCCAGCAGGTCGGAGGGTCTGGGCACTGAAGCTTTCTTT.

This chain connects TRBV25-1 to TRBJ2-7; the match to TRBD1 covers 9 bases. Germline-derived CDR1 and CDR2 are MGHDK and SYGVNS. The V and J ends lost 8 bases and 0 bases, in that order; junction bases with no gene match: 2. The CDR3 covers 13 residues. CDR3 nucleotides: TGTGCCAGCTTGGACAGGGGCTCCTACGAGCAGTACTTC. Amino acids: CASLDRGSYEQYF.

The chain recombines TRBV12-1 with TRBJ2-7. TRBV12-1 is recorded as a pseudogene. The CDR3 runs 13 residues. CDR3 region: CASSFAGFYEQYF. Here the CDR3 DNA reads TGTGCCAGCAGCTTTGCGGGGTTCTACGAGCAGTACTTC.

J is TRBJ1-2 and V is TRBV9; 7 bases agree with TRBD1. The CDR3 spans 14 residues. Germline V lookup: CDR1 SGDLS, CDR2 YYNGEE. The ends lost 7 bases at V and 3 bases at J; junction bases unmatched: 9. CDR3 in amino acids: CASAGGGADYGYTF. The CDR3 nucleotides read TGTGCCAGCGCAGGGGGGGGCGCGGACTATGGCTACACCTTC.

The V and J genes are TRBV19 and TRBJ1-5; D is undetermined. Between the trimmed V and J ends, which lost 1 base and 0 bases, there was a span of 7 bases. The germline gives CDR1 LNHDA, CDR2 SQIVND (reference sequence). This CDR3 spans 15 amino acids. CDR3 region: CASSIGWNSNQPQHF. The CDR3 DNA follows: TGTGCCAGTAGTATAGGGTGGAATAGCAATCAGCCCCAGCATTTT.

The chain joins TRBV7-9 to TRBJ2-7, with D maybe TRBD1 (6 bases). Trimming cost V 4 bases and J 2 bases, with 15 bases left between them. Germline CDR1 SEHNR, CDR2 FQNEAQ (reference sequence). The CDR3 loop spans 15 amino acids. CDR3 in DNA: TGTGCCAGCAGCTCAACAGGGTCGAGTACCTACGAGCAGTACTTC. As protein: CASSSTGSSTYEQYF.

CDR3 DNA sequence: TGTGCCAGCAGCTTGGGTACCCTGGGCACAGATACGCAGTATTTT. This sequence encodes CASSLGTLGTDTQYF. The V gene is TRBV5-4, the J gene TRBJ2-3; D remains unclear. The V gene's germline CDR1 is SGHNT and CDR2 YYREEE (reference sequence). The V end lost 0 bases, the J end lost 1 base, and 9 bases lay between the germline ends. CDR3 length: 15 residues.

This clone was recorded many times. This rearrangement joins TRBV5-6 to TRBJ1-1, with 9 bases that match TRBD1. J was trimmed by 6 bases and V by 5 bases; bases with no gene match: 5. Germline CDR1 and CDR2: SGHDT and YYEEEE. The CDR3 contains 13 residues. The CDR3 nucleotides are TGTGCCAGCAGGCCACAGGGGGCGCCTGAAGCTTTCTTT. It yields the protein CASRPQGAPEAFF.

This clone was observed a few times. The sample has other DNA sequences that encode this CDR3 too. V gene TRBV28 combines with J gene TRBJ2-5; D is possibly TRBD1 (6 bases). The V end was cut by 5 bases, the J end by 1 base, with 14 bases between. The germline gives CDR1 MDHEN, CDR2 SYDVKM. The CDR3 sequence is 15 residues long. The CDR3 region is CASSPRGPGQETQYF. CDR3 nucleotide sequence: TGTGCCAGCAGTCCCAGGGGTCCTGGCCAAGAGACCCAGTACTTC.

The J gene is TRBJ2-7, the V gene TRBV11-2, with 9 bases matching TRBD2. J gave up 3 bases and V 1 base, and 7 bases lay outside the gene matches. The CDR3 consists of 16 residues. Germline CDR1 reads SGHAT; CDR2 reads FQNNGV. Here the CDR3 reads CASSLGFERGDYEQYF. CDR3 sequence (DNA): TGTGCCAGCAGCTTAGGGTTCGAGCGGGGGGACTACGAGCAGTACTTC. The full variable domain, its missing parts supplied by reference TRBV11-2 and TRBJ2-7, is EAGVAQSPRYKIIEKRQSVAFWCNPISGHATLYWYQQILGQGPKLLIQFQNNGVVDDSQLPKDRFSAERLKGVDSTLKIQPAKLEDSAVYLCASSLGFERGDYEQYFGPGTRLTVT.

The V call is TRBV9, the J call TRBJ2-1; TRBD2 might be the D (6 bases). The CDR3 has 16 residues. Trimming removed 2 bases at V and 2 bases at J, with 14 bases between. The germline V gene has CDR1 SGDLS and CDR2 YYNGEE. The CDR3 sequence: CASSVEGRFPYNEQFF. In DNA form, the CDR3 reads TGTGCCAGCAGCGTGGAGGGACGATTCCCCTACAATGAGCAGTTCTTC.

The chain joins TRBV6-6 to TRBJ1-5; D is undetermined. Germline V gene data show CDR1 as MNHNY and CDR2 as SVGAGI (reference sequence). V lost 0 bases and J lost 2, with 5 bases in between. The CDR3 is 14 amino acids. CDR3 sequence: CASSYSKGNQPQHF. The CDR3 coding sequence is TGTGCCAGCAGTTACTCTAAAGGCAATCAGCCCCAGCATTTT.

V is TRBV29-1 and J is TRBJ2-1; the D is unclear. The ends were cut back, 2 bases at V and 0 bases at J, with 11 bases in the middle. Germline CDR1 and CDR2: SQVTM and ANQGSEA. The CDR3 sequence is 15 residues long. CDR3 coding DNA: TGCAGCGTTGAATTGGTGTTAAGCTCCTACAATGAGCAGTTCTTC. Encoded protein: CSVELVLSSYNEQFF.

V is TRBV7-3 and J is TRBJ2-1, with TRBD2 identical over 7 bases. The CDR3 runs 15 residues. Trimming cost V 5 bases and J 0 bases; bases outside gene matches: 4. In germline, CDR1 is SGHTA, CDR2 FQGTGA. The CDR3 is CASSLSGTSYNEQFF. Written as DNA, the CDR3 is TGTGCCAGCAGCCTAAGCGGGACCTCCTACAATGAGCAGTTCTTC.

This chain uses TRBV7-9 with TRBJ2-1; the match to TRBD2 covers 11 bases. The V and J ends lost 5 bases and 9 bases, in that order; junction bases with no gene match: 3. The CDR3 covers 13 residues. Germline V lookup: CDR1 SEHNR, CDR2 FQNEAQ (reference sequence). As DNA, the CDR3 is TGTGCCAGCAGCCCAGGACTAGCGGGTGAGCAGTTCTTC. Protein product: CASSPGLAGEQFF. Full variable domain (remainder filled in from reference TRBV7-9 and TRBJ2-1): DTGVSQNPRHKITKRGQNVTFRCDPISEHNRLYWYRQTLGQGPEFLTYFQNEAQLEKSRLLSDRFSAERPKGSFSTLEIQRTEQGDSAMYLCASSPGLAGEQFFGPGTRLTVL.

This clone was seen a single time. V gene TRBV27 combines with J gene TRBJ1-5; possible D gene TRBD1, 5 bases. The V gene's germline CDR1 is MNHEY and CDR2 SMNVEV (reference sequence). Trimming left V 5 bases short and J 2 bases short, with 19 bases between. CDR3 length equals 17 residues. In DNA, the CDR3 is TGTGCCAGCAGTCTTCGGACGGACACGATGGGCAATCAGCCCCAGCATTTT. It codes for CASSLRTDTMGNQPQHF.

This chain connects TRBV5-8 to TRBJ2-7; 11 bases align to TRBD2. This CDR3 spans 16 amino acids. CDR1 and CDR2 (germline): SGHTS, YDEGEE. The junction had 6 bases not matched to a gene; V was cut back by 4 bases and J by 0 bases. CDR3 bases: TGTGCCAGCAGCCCGGGACTAGCGGAACTCTCCTACGAGCAGTACTTC. Its protein product is CASSPGLAELSYEQYF.

This clone was seen only once. This chain joins TRBV7-2 and TRBJ1-5; D is uncertain. Germline V CDR1 and CDR2: SGHTA, FQGNSA. CDR3 length: 12 amino acids. Trimming stripped 1 base from V and 2 bases from J, with 0 bases between. As DNA, the CDR3 is TGTGCCAGCAGCTTAGGCAATCAGCCCCAGCATTTT. Residues: CASSLGNQPQHF.

The V and J genes are TRBV5-1 and TRBJ2-5; 11 bases fit TRBD1. CDR3 length: 19 residues. The germline V gene encodes CDR1 SGHRS and CDR2 YFSETQ. J lost 4 bases, V lost 0 bases, and 14 bases had no gene match. CDR3 region: CASSLGQYSGTGGPETQYF. The CDR3 DNA follows: TGCGCCAGCAGCTTGGGTCAATATTCCGGGACAGGGGGGCCAGAGACCCAGTACTTC. The entire variable domain, with the rest obtained from reference TRBV5-1 and TRBJ2-5, is as follows: KAGVTQTPRYLIKTRGQQVTLSCSPISGHRSVSWYQQTPGQGLQFLFEYFSETQRNKGNFPGRFSGRQFSNSRSEMNVSTLELGDSALYLCASSLGQYSGTGGPETQYFGPGTRLLVL.

The V and J genes are TRBV4-1 and TRBJ2-1, with D unresolved. In germline, CDR1 is MGHRA, CDR2 YSYEKL. This CDR3 is 15 amino acids long. Trimming took off 5 bases at V and 2 bases at J, with 13 bases between the two ends. CDR3 sequence reads: CASSRLELAYNEQFF. Here the CDR3 DNA reads TGCGCCAGCAGCAGGCTAGAGTTGGCCTACAATGAGCAGTTCTTC.

The chain joins TRBV6-1 to TRBJ2-5; 9 nucleotides align to TRBD1. There are 14 residues in the CDR3. V was pared by 6 bases and J by 4 bases, with 6 bases of the junction left unmatched. CDR1 and CDR2 from the germline V gene are MNHNS and SASEGT. The CDR3 DNA sequence: TGTGCCAGCAGCGCCCCGGACAGGGGAGAGACCCAGTACTTC. This gives the protein CASSAPDRGETQYF.

The rearrangement uses TRBV27 and TRBJ1-5, with D unclear. Germline V gene sequence: CDR1 MNHEY, CDR2 SMNVEV (reference sequence). This CDR3 comprises 13 residues. V was shortened by 3 bases and J by 7 bases, with 10 bases between the two germline ends. CDR3 protein: CASSFRGAQPQHF. In nucleotides, the CDR3 is TGTGCCAGCAGTTTCCGGGGTGCCCAGCCCCAGCATTTT.

The J gene is TRBJ1-5, the V gene TRBV4-3, with D perhaps TRBD1 (5 bases). Germline assignment: CDR1 LGHNA and CDR2 YSLEER. The CDR3 consists of 15 residues. V was pared by 2 bases and J by 3 bases, with 11 bases between. The CDR3 bases are TGCGCCAGCAGCCAACGGAGGGGAGACAATCAGCCCCAGCATTTT. This gives the protein CASSQRRGDNQPQHF.

V usage is TRBV7-6 and J usage is TRBJ2-3; D is possibly TRBD2 (5 bases). CDR1 is SGHVS and CDR2 is FNYEAQ in the germline V gene. The V end was cut by 5 bases, the J end by 0 bases, with 15 bases between. The CDR3 totals 16 residues. CDR3 DNA sequence: TGTGCCAGCAGCAACCTTGAGGGTATTAGCACAGATACGCAGTATTTT. Translating gives CASSNLEGISTDTQYF.

This clone was observed a single time. CDR3: CASRGGRVGEQYF. The CDR3 nucleotides are TGTGCCAGCAGAGGGGGCAGGGTGGGAGAGCAGTACTTC. The gene calls are TRBV2 and TRBJ2-7, with TRBD1 matching over 7 bases. The germline V gene has CDR1 SNHLY and CDR2 FYNNEI. V lost 6 bases to trimming and J lost 7 bases; unmatched junction nucleotides: 9. The CDR3 contains 13 residues. The whole variable domain, remainder taken from reference TRBV2 and TRBJ2-7, is EPEVTQTPSHQVTQMGQEVILRCVPISNHLYFYWYRQILGQKVEFLVSFYNNEISEKSEIFDDQFSVERPDGSNFTLKIRSTKLEDSAMYFCASRGGRVGEQYFGPGTRLTVT.

V and J are TRBV28 and TRBJ2-5; the D gene is possibly TRBD1 (6 bases). Germline CDR1 reads MDHEN; CDR2 reads SYDVKM. The CDR3 length is 16 residues. Between the trimmed V and J ends, which lost 6 bases and 1 base, there was a span of 18 bases. The CDR3 loop reads CASSPLRDMIQETQYF. In DNA, the CDR3 is TGTGCCAGCAGCCCTCTCCGGGACATGATCCAAGAGACCCAGTACTTC.

The chain uses TRBV7-9 and TRBJ2-7; 8 bases fit TRBD1. CDR3 size: 14 residues. CDR1 is SEHNR, CDR2 FQNEAQ, per germline (reference sequence). The V segment lost 1 base and the J segment 1 base; nucleotides outside the gene matches: 0. The CDR3 region has the DNA TGTGCCAGCAGCTTAGGGACAGGGTCCTACGAGCAGTACTTC. Its translation is CASSLGTGSYEQYF.

This chain links TRBV27 with TRBJ2-7; D assignment may be TRBD1 or TRBD2 (5 bases each). CDR1 is MNHEY and CDR2 is SMNVEV in the germline V gene (reference sequence). The CDR3 loop spans 14 amino acids. Trimming took off 5 bases at V and 2 bases at J, with 13 bases between the two ends. CDR3 nucleotide sequence: TGTGCCAGCAGTGCCTCGGGACGGGCCTACGAGCAGTACTTC. It specifies CASSASGRAYEQYF.